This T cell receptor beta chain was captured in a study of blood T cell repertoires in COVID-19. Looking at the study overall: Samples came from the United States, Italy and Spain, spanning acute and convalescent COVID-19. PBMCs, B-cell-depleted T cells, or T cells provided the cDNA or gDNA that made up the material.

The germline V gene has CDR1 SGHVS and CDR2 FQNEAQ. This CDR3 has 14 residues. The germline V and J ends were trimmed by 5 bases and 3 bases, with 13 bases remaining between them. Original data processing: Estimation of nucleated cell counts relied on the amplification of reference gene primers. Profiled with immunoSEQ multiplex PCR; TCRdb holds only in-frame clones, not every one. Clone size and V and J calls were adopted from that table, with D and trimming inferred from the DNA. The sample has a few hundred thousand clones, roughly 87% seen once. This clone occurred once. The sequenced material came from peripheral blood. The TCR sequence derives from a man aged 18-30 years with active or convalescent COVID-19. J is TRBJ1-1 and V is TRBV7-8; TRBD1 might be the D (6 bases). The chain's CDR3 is CASSPGVLDTEAFF. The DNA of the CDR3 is TGTGCCAGCAGCCCAGGGGTTTTGGACACTGAAGCTTTCTTT.